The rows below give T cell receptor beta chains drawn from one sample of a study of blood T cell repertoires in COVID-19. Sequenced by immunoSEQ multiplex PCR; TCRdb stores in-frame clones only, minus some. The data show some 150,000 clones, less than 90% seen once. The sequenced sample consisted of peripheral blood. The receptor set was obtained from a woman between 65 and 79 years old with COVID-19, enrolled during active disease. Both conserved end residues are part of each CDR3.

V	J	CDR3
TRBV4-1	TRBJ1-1	CASSPDRALAFF
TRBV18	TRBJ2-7	CASSPTGSYEQYF
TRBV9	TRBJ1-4	CASSAGGGNEKLFF
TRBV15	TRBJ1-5	CATSRTGENQPQHF
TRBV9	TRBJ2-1	CASRGVYNEQFF
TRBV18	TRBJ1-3	CASSPERGSGNTIYF
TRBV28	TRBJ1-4	CASRESTGYEKLFF
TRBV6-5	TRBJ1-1	CASRSGLQAFF
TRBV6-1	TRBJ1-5	CASSEGQDNQPQHF
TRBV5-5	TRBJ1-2	CASSSQGAYGYTF
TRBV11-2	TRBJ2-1	CASSQGVGGVGEQFF
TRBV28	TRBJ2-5	CASIQGARETQYF
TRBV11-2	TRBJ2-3	CASSLDGAGSYTQYF
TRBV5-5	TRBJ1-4	CASSSGGSNEKLFF
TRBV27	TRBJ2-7	CASSLLGRSYEQYF
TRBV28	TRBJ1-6	CASSAGGQIFSPLHF
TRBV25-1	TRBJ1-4	CASSESGQSNEKLFF
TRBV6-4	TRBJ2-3	CASSEAGGRTDTQYF
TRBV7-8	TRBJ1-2	CATAGNYGYTF
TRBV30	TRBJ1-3	CAWSVGGTDGNTIYF
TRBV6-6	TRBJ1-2	CASSYAQINYGYTF
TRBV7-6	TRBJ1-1	CASSYDRVKGNTEAFF
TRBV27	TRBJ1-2	CASSLTQGYYGYTF
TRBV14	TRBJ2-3	CASSHLPRGDTQYF
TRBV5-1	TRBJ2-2	CASSFQGPSGTGELFF
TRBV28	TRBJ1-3	CASIPPRRAGNTIYF
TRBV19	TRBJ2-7	CASSISVSTYEQYF
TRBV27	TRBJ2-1	CASREGQVKYNEQFF
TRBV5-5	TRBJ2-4	CASSPSGLLKVIQYF
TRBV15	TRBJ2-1	CATSRVLAGGYNEQFF
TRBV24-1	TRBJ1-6	CATSDLSDGSSYNSPLHF
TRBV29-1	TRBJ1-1	CSVVVPGLGNTEAFF
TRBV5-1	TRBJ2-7	CASSNSGGEQYF
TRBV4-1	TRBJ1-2	CASSQQWTGSNYGYTF
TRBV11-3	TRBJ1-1	CASSRNSLRDTEAFF
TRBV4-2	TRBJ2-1	CASSPDRSYNEQFF
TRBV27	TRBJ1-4	CASRFGGGEKLFF
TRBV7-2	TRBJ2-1	CASSLGTSPYNEQFF
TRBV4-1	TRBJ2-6	CASSQEPTGTGANVLTF
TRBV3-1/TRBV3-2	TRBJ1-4	CASSYTANEKLFF
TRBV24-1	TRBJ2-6	CATIIGGSGANVLTF
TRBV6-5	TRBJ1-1	CASSSPNRGGETFF
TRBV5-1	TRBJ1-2	CASSLVPMGRPGYGYTF
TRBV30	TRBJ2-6	CAWRAAGANVLTF
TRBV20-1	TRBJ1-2	CSATDYGYTF
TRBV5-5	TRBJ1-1	CASSSQVRWEAFF
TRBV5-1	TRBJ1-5	CASSLEGDSNQPQHF
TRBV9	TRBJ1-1	CASSATDKTEAFF
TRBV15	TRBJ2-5	CATSTLQGGGTQYF
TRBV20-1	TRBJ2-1	CSASRSNEQFF
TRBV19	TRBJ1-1	CASSTPGTGGWTEAFF
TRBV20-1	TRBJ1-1	CSAKDTLEAFF
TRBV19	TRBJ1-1	CASSIGNTEAFF
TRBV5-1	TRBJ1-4	CASSFSSGSNEKLFF